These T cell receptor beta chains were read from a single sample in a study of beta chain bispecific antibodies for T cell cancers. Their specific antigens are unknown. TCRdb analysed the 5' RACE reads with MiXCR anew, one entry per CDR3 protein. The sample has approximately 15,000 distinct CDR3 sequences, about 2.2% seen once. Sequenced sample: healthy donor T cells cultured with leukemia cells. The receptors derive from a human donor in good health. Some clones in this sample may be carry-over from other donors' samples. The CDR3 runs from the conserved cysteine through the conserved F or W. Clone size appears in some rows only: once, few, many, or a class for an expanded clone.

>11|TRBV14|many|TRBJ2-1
CASSHWNEQFF
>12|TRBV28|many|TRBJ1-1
CASSFQNTEAFF
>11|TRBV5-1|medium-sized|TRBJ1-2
CASSSGQVLTF
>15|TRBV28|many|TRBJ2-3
CASRWQGEGTDTQYF
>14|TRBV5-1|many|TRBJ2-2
CASSYLQGDGELFF
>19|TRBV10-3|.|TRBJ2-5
CAISEPQGLAGGVAETQYF
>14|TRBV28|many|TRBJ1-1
CASSLVGQGPEAFF
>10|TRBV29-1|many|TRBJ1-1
CSVLGTEAFF
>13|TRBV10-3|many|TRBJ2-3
CAISGVEAGTQYF
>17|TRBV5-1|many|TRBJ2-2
CASSLPPGQVNTGELFF
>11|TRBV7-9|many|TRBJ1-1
CASRVGSEAFF
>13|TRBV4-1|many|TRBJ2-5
CASSPGIQETQYF
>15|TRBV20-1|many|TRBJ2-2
CSARSGGSTDGELFF
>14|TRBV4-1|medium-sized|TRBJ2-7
CANRPGTGSYEQYF
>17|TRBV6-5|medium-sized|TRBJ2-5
CASSYVGTGGLQETQYF
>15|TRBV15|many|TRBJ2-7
CATSQSRGIGYEQYF
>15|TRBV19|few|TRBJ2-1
CASSPGTGEGDEQFF
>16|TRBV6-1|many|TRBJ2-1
CASTERGGTGTDEQFF
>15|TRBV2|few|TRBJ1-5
CASSAVIDSNQPQHF
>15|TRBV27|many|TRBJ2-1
CASRPAGGPLNEQFF
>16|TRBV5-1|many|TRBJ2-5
CASSGGGSPEKETQYF
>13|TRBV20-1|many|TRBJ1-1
CSAGGGAGTEAFF
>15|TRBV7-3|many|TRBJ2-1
CASSPLGGGDNEQFF
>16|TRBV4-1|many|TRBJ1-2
CASSQEHRDLIESYTF
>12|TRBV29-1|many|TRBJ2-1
CSVEGLRDEQFF
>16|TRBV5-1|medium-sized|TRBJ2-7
CASSRQGSDAVNEQYF
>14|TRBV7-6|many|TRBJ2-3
CASSQDSFTDTQYF
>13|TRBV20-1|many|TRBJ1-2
CSANPRGSYGYTF
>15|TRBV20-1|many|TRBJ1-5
CSARDGPGSNQPQHF
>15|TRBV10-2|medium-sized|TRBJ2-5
CASSETGGRGETQYF
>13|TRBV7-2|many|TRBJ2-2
CASSSWNTGELFF
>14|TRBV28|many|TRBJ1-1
CASSSATGDTEAFF
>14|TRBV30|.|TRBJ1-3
CAWSEGGGGNTIYF
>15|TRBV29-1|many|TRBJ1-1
CSVAYRIALNTEAFF
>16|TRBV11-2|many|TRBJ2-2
CASSPRNKRDTGELFF
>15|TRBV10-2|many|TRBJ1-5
CASSETAGGGQPQHF
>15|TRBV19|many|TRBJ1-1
CASSKALTLHTEAFF
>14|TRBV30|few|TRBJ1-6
CAWRDRGQLSPLHF
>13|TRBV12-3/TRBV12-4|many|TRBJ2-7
CASQDTRYYEQYF
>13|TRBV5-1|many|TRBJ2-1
CASSLPPGNEQFF
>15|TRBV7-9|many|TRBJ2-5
CASSLALGGLETQYF